The present T cell receptor beta chain was sequenced within a study of blood T cell repertoires in COVID-19. Germline loops: CDR1 MDHEN, CDR2 SYDVKM. CDR3 size: 15 residues. Losses at the gene ends were 6 bases for V and 0 bases for J; bases not matched to a gene: 6. Produced via immunoSEQ multiplex PCR; TCRdb's table is partial and in-frame only. The table includes about 280,000 clones, around 86% detected once. This TCR was recovered from a woman aged 35 to 49 who had recovered from COVID-19. The sequenced sample was peripheral blood. The V call is TRBV28, the J call TRBJ2-5; TRBD1 matches 8 bases. The CDR3 loop is CASRTDRGYQETQYF. CDR3 DNA: TGTGCCAGCAGAACAGACAGGGGCTACCAAGAGACCCAGTACTTC.